These 25 T cell receptor beta chains came from one sample sequenced in a study of neurological immune-mediated disorders. Each CDR3 protein is one row after TCRdb ran MiXCR on the 5' RACE reads. The sample has approximately 41,000 distinct CDR3 sequences, around 2.5% seen once; the top ten hold less than 15%. The source material was PBMCs. These receptors were collected from a man aged 30 to 39 with multiple sclerosis.

This clonotype was seen at least ten times. The chain employs TRBV5-1 and TRBJ2-1; 14 bases fit TRBD2. V dropped 5 bases and J dropped 4; count of bases not matched to a gene: 11. The CDR3 is 18 amino acids. Germline loops: CDR1 SGHRS, CDR2 YFSETQ. The CDR3 reads CASRWTSGRPPGYNEQFF. DNA of the CDR3: TGCGCCAGCAGGTGGACTAGCGGGAGGCCCCCCGGTTACAATGAGCAGTTCTTC.

Many counts were recorded for this clonotype. The chain is built from TRBV4-3 and TRBJ2-1, with 7 positions matching TRBD1. The V gene end was trimmed by 3 bases and the J gene end by 3 bases; junction bases not matched to a gene: 5. This CDR3 is 15 amino acids long. Looked up from germline, CDR1 is LGHNA and CDR2 is YSLEER. CDR3 in amino acids: CASSQTGTVYNEQFF. Written as DNA, the CDR3 is TGCGCCAGCAGCCAGACCGGGACAGTCTACAATGAGCAGTTCTTC.

Many counts were recorded for this clonotype. The V gene is TRBV9, the J gene TRBJ1-1; TRBD1 matches 8 bases. J gave up 0 bases and V 4 bases, and 5 bases lay outside the gene matches. The CDR3 totals 15 residues. Germline assignment: CDR1 SGDLS and CDR2 YYNGEE. The DNA for the CDR3 is TGTGCCAGCAGCCCAGGACAGGGTCTGAACACTGAAGCTTTCTTT. Translated, it gives CASSPGQGLNTEAFF.

The CDR3 DNA reads TGTGCCAGCAGCTTAGCTAGCGGGGCCGAAGCGCAGTACTTC. This sequence encodes CASSLASGAEAQYF. This chain connects TRBV7-9 to TRBJ2-7, with TRBD2 matching over 8 bases. The V and J ends lost 0 bases and 9 bases, in that order; junction bases with no gene match: 7. The CDR3 totals 14 residues. Germline V gives CDR1 SEHNR, CDR2 FQNEAQ (reference sequence).

Many counts were recorded for this clonotype. The gene calls are TRBV9 and TRBJ2-4, with 14 bases that match TRBD2. V dropped 0 bases and J dropped 8; count of bases not matched to a gene: 4. Germline V CDR1 and CDR2: SGDLS, YYNGEE. The CDR3 totals 16 residues. CDR3 DNA sequence: TGTGCCAGCAGCGTAGGGGGGACTAGCGGGAGTGACATTCAGTACTTC. Amino acids: CASSVGGTSGSDIQYF.

This clonotype was counted ten times or more. This chain connects TRBV12-3 or TRBV12-4 to TRBJ1-2; 7 bases align to TRBD1. The CDR3 totals 14 residues. The V segment lost 6 bases and the J segment 8 bases; nucleotides outside the gene matches: 12. The CDR3 region is CASRLQGIRGGYTF. The CDR3 DNA follows: TGTGCCAGCAGACTACAGGGGATAAGGGGAGGCTACACCTTC.

This clonotype was detected ten times or more. The chain couples TRBV7-6 to TRBJ2-1, with 8 positions matching TRBD2. The V gene end was trimmed by 4 bases and the J gene end by 8 bases; junction bases not matched to a gene: 16. This CDR3 comprises 17 residues. The germline CDR1 and CDR2 sequences are SGHVS and FNYEAQ. CDR3 region: CASSSYPAGGRPYEQFF. As DNA, the CDR3 is TGTGCCAGCAGCTCTTATCCCGCCGGCGGGAGGCCCTATGAGCAGTTCTTC. The full variable domain, its missing parts supplied by reference TRBV7-6 and TRBJ2-1, is GAGVSQSPRYKVTKRGQDVALRCDPISGHVSLYWYRQALGQGPEFLTYFNYEAQQDKSGLPNDRFSAERPEGSISTLTIQRTEQRDSAMYRCASSSYPAGGRPYEQFFGPGTRLTVL.

This clonotype was observed many times. The rearrangement uses TRBV20-1 and TRBJ1-2; D ambiguous. In germline, CDR1 is DFQATT, CDR2 SNEGSKA (reference sequence). V gave up 4 bases and J gave up 3 bases, with 3 bases separating them. This CDR3 is built from 10 residues. CDR3 nucleotides: TGCAGTGCTACGGACTATGGCTACACCTTC. It is translated as CSATDYGYTF.

This clonotype was detected ten times or more. The V and J genes are TRBV15 and TRBJ1-6; 8 bases fit TRBD1. Germline V gene data show CDR1 as LNHNV and CDR2 as YYDKDF (reference sequence). The V and J ends lost 1 base and 8 bases, in that order; junction bases with no gene match: 7. The CDR3 runs to 16 residues. CDR3 residues: CATSRVDRGFDSPLHF. CDR3 coding DNA: TGTGCCACCAGCAGAGTAGACAGGGGTTTTGATTCACCCCTCCACTTT.

This clonotype came up a few times. It may be a read error: a sequence one base away is much more abundant. The chain joins TRBV5-4 to TRBJ2-2; either TRBD1 or TRBD2 may fit D (5 bases each). Trimming pared 1 base from V and 5 bases from J, leaving 9 bases between. This CDR3 is built from 14 residues. Germline V gene data show CDR1 as SGHNT and CDR2 as YYREEE (reference sequence). The CDR3, as DNA: TGTGCCAGCAGCTTGCAGTGGGGGACCGGGGAGCTGTTTTTT. This codes for CASSLQWGTGELFF.

This clonotype was observed many times. The rearrangement uses TRBV5-1 and TRBJ2-2; D is uncertain. CDR1 and CDR2 (germline): SGHRS, YFSETQ. The CDR3 extends over 14 amino acids. V lost 4 bases and J 4 bases, leaving 11 bases between the germline ends. CDR3 amino acids: CASSRAQGTGELFF. CDR3 nucleotide sequence: TGCGCCAGCAGCCGGGCGCAAGGCACCGGGGAGCTGTTTTTT.

This clonotype was counted many times. The chain carries TRBV27 and TRBJ2-7; D unresolved. Germline CDR1 and CDR2: MNHEY and SMNVEV (reference sequence). V lost 4 bases to trimming and J lost 0 bases, with 10 bases between them. This CDR3 has 14 amino acids. CDR3 sequence (DNA): TGTGCCAGCAGTTCGGACGGGTTCTCCTACGAGCAGTACTTC. This encodes CASSSDGFSYEQYF.

This clonotype was recorded a few times. This sequence joins TRBV6-2 or TRBV6-3 and TRBJ2-3; a possible D gene is TRBD2 (6 bases). CDR1 is MNHEY, CDR2 SVGEGT, per germline. V lost 2 bases to trimming and J lost 3 bases, with 9 bases between them. The CDR3 covers 14 residues. CDR3 amino acids: CASSYTSGTDTQYF. The CDR3 coding sequence is TGTGCCAGCAGTTACACCAGCGGGACAGATACGCAGTATTTT.

This clonotype was seen many times. The chain joins TRBV10-3 to TRBJ2-5; D uncertain. Germline CDR1 and CDR2: ENHRY and SYGVKD. Between the trimmed V and J ends, which lost 3 bases and 1 base, there was a span of 9 bases. The CDR3 spans 14 residues. The CDR3 DNA reads as TGTGCCATCAGTGATGTCCAGCCCCAAGAGACCCAGTACTTC. It specifies CAISDVQPQETQYF.

There are a few counts of this clonotype. The chain combines TRBV27 with TRBJ2-7, with 8 bases lining up with TRBD1. Trimming took 3 bases from V and 9 from J; bases not matched to a gene: 10. This CDR3 comprises 14 residues. Germline CDR1 MNHEY, CDR2 SMNVEV (reference sequence). The CDR3 protein is CASSLLTGEESQYF. In DNA form, the CDR3 reads TGTGCCAGCAGTTTGCTGACAGGGGAAGAGTCGCAGTACTTC.

At least ten counts were recorded for this clonotype. The chain joins TRBV4-2 to TRBJ2-3; 11 nucleotides match TRBD2. CDR1 is LGHNA and CDR2 is YNFKEQ in the germline V gene. V gave up 2 bases and J gave up 3 bases; unmatched junction bases: 13. CDR3 length: 19 amino acids. The CDR3 nucleotides are TGTGCCAGCAGCCAATCTATAGCGGGAGGGCCGGTTCGGACAGATACGCAGTATTTT. Translating gives CASSQSIAGGPVRTDTQYF.

This clonotype was counted many times. CDR3 region: CASSDGTGNQPQHF. CDR3 DNA: TGTGCCAGCAGTGATGGGACAGGCAATCAGCCCCAGCATTTT. The V and J genes are TRBV6-2 or TRBV6-3 and TRBJ1-5; TRBD1 matches at 7 bases. Germline V gene sequence: CDR1 MNHEY, CDR2 SVGEGT. The CDR3 loop spans 14 amino acids. J gave up 2 bases and V 5 bases, and 3 bases lay outside the gene matches.

This clonotype was seen ten or more times. Its ends do not fully match the called genes, so a read error is possible. The chain carries TRBV20-1 and TRBJ1-6; TRBD1 aligns across 9 bases. The germline V gene encodes CDR1 DFQATT and CDR2 SNEGSKA (reference sequence). CDR3 length: 15 residues. The CDR3 nucleotides are TGCAGTGCTGAGTTTACCGGGACAGGGAGTTCAACCCTCAACTTT. As protein: CSAEFTGTGSSTLNF.

This clonotype was counted many times. This chain links TRBV4-1 with TRBJ1-4, with D perhaps matching TRBD1 (5 bases). V lost 1 base and J 4 bases, leaving 13 bases between the germline ends. CDR1 is MGHRA, CDR2 YSYEKL, per germline. The CDR3 runs to 16 residues. CDR3 amino acids: CASSQVQVRNNEKLFF. The CDR3 nucleotides are TGCGCCAGCAGCCAAGTACAGGTCCGGAATAATGAAAAACTGTTTTTT.

This clonotype was detected many times. V is TRBV6-5 and J is TRBJ2-1; D not certain. Germline assignment: CDR1 MNHEY and CDR2 SVGAGI. The ends were cut back, 5 bases at V and 5 bases at J, with 10 bases in the middle. This CDR3 spans 13 amino acids. CDR3 amino acids: CASSPRTNNEQFF. CDR3 bases: TGTGCCAGCAGTCCCCGTACCAACAATGAGCAGTTCTTC.

This clonotype is medium-sized. CDR3 coding DNA: TGTGCCACCAGTGCCTTCAGGTACAATGAGCAGTTCTTC. Translation: CATSAFRYNEQFF. This sequence joins TRBV24-1 and TRBJ2-1; D unclear. V dropped 5 bases and J dropped 4 bases, with 8 bases sitting between them. The CDR3 covers 13 residues. The germline V gene has CDR1 KGHDR and CDR2 SFDVKD.

This clonotype was seen at least ten times. This chain joins TRBV12-3 or TRBV12-4 and TRBJ1-1, with 7 bases aligning to TRBD1. The CDR3 runs to 14 residues. Losses at the gene ends were 8 bases for V and 1 base for J; bases not matched to a gene: 7. The CDR3 protein is CASCLDRQNTEAFF. The DNA for the CDR3 is TGTGCCAGCTGCTTGGACAGGCAGAACACTGAAGCTTTCTTT.

This clonotype has more than one count but fewer than ten. The gene calls are TRBV7-2 and TRBJ2-7; TRBD1 agrees at 10 bases. V lost 7 bases, J lost 3 bases, and 9 bases stayed unmatched. The CDR3 length is 15 residues. The germline CDR1 and CDR2 sequences are SGHTA and FQGNSA. The DNA of the CDR3 is TGTGCCAGCACCAGCCGGGACAGGGGACTCTACGAGCAGTACTTC. Protein product: CASTSRDRGLYEQYF.

This clonotype was seen only a few times. The chain links TRBV6-2 or TRBV6-3 to TRBJ2-1, with a possible D match to TRBD2 (5 bases). The CDR3 is 14 residues long. The germline V gene has CDR1 MNHEY and CDR2 SVGEGT. With 2 bases removed from V and 5 bases from J, the gap between germline ends came to 10 bases. This CDR3 reads CASSYPVSDNEQFF. The CDR3 DNA follows: TGTGCCAGCAGTTACCCAGTTAGCGACAATGAGCAGTTCTTC.

In this sample, this clonotype turned up many times. The rearrangement uses TRBV7-3 and TRBJ2-3, with a tentative D call TRBD2 (6 bases). Trimming removed 2 bases at V and 6 bases at J, with 12 bases between. The CDR3 loop spans 14 amino acids. Germline-derived CDR1 and CDR2 are SGHTA and FQGTGA. CDR3 nucleotide sequence: TGTGCCAGCAGCTTATCAGCGGGCTCCGATACGCAGTATTTT. Its protein is CASSLSAGSDTQYF.